The rows below give T cell receptor beta chains drawn from one sample of a study of T cell repertoires in cytomegalovirus infection. TCRdb reprocessed the reads via MiXCR and lists one record per CDR3 protein. The sample holds 400,000 to 550,000 distinct CDR3 sequences, approximately 10% seen once. The sample comprised PBMCs. The receptors were sampled from a human donor in good health (CMV status not recorded). Some clones in this sample may be carry-over from other donors' samples. Each CDR3 is given with its conserved first and last residue. Fields, in order: D gene, clone size, J gene, V gene, CDR3 DNA, CDR3 protein. A D gene is named only where the DNA matches it firmly. Size is omitted from some rows. Given values are once, few, many or a class for expanded clones.

TRBD2,few,TRBJ2-5,TRBV13,TGTGCCAGCAGCTTAGGACTAGCGGGAGACGAAGAGACCCAGTACTTC,CASSLGLAGDEETQYF
TRBD2,NA,TRBJ2-7,TRBV27,TGTGCCAGCAGTTTAAAGTCTAGCGGAGCCCCCTACGAGCAGTACTTC,CASSLKSSGAPYEQYF
NA,many,TRBJ2-5,TRBV7-8,TGTGCCAGCAGGACACAACAGAGCACAGGGGGGGTTTTCTTGGAGACCCAGTACTTC,CASRTQQSTGGVFLETQYF
TRBD2,many,TRBJ2-3,TRBV29-1,TGCAGCGTTGCCAGACTAGCTGAAAGCACAGATACGCAGTATTTT,CSVARLAESTDTQYF
NA,many,TRBJ1-1,TRBV7-7,TGTGCCAGCAGCTTACTCCCAGGGTCCATGAACACTGAAGCTTTCTTT,CASSLLPGSMNTEAFF
NA,many,TRBJ1-5,TRBV28,TGTGCCACACAAGCTGGGGGTTCTAGCAATCAGCCCCAGCATTTT,CATQAGGSSNQPQHF
TRBD1,NA,TRBJ1-1,TRBV28,TGTGCCAGCAGTTGGGACAGCTTGAACACTGAAGCTTTCTTT,CASSWDSLNTEAFF
TRBD2,many,TRBJ2-6,TRBV19,TGTGCCAGTAGTACCGTCGACGGGACTAGCGGGAGCGGGGCCAACGTCCTGACTTTC,CASSTVDGTSGSGANVLTF
NA,NA,TRBJ2-1,TRBV5-6,TGTGCCAGCAGCTTATGGGGTCGTCCCGATGAGCAGTTCTTC,CASSLWGRPDEQFF
TRBD1,few,TRBJ2-5,TRBV12-3/TRBV12-4,TGTGCCAGCAGTCCGGGACAGACTCCCTTAAGGGGAGAGACCCAGTACTTC,CASSPGQTPLRGETQYF
NA,NA,TRBJ2-7,TRBV20-1,TGCAGTGCTAGAAAACCGGGGGCCCGCACGGGAAGCTCCTACGAGCAGTACTTC,CSARKPGARTGSSYEQYF
NA,many,TRBJ2-2,TRBV5-4,TGTGCCAGCAGCTTATCGTGGGGGGCGCAGGACACCGGGGAGCTGTTTTTT,CASSLSWGAQDTGELFF
TRBD2,many,TRBJ2-7,TRBV18,TGTGCCAGCTCACCACCGTCTAGCGGGAGCTACGAGCAGTACTTC,CASSPPSSGSYEQYF
NA,many,TRBJ2-3,TRBV7-3,TGTGCCAGCAGCTTAACCGGGGACACAGATACGCAGTATTTT,CASSLTGDTDTQYF
NA,NA,TRBJ1-2,TRBV11-2,TGTACCAGCAGCTTGGATGACAGCTATGGCTACACCTTC,CTSSLDDSYGYTF
TRBD2,many,TRBJ2-7,TRBV6-5,TGTGCCAGCAGGCCCGGGACTAGCGGTACCTACGAGCAGTACTTC,CASRPGTSGTYEQYF
TRBD2,many,TRBJ2-1,TRBV10-3,TGTGCCATCACCTCGGGACTAGCGGGGGACAATGAGCAGTTCTTC,CAITSGLAGDNEQFF